This TCR beta chain emerged from a study of CD8 T cell repertoires and HIV-1 epitope variants. The CDR3 sequence is 18 residues long. In germline, CDR1 is SEHNR, CDR2 FQNEAQ (reference sequence). V gave up 3 bases and J gave up 0 bases; unmatched junction bases: 8. The table came from immunoSEQ multiplex PCR; TCRdb's copy has only in-frame clones and leaves some out. The profile shows thousands of clones, approximately 67% of them singletons. As concerns this clone: Antigen specificity is unknown.

The genes are TRBV7-9 and TRBJ1-1; 12 nucleotides line up with TRBD1. The source of this sequence is a male donor with HIV. Material: cultured CD8+ T cells derived from PBMCs. In nucleotides, the CDR3 is TGTGCCAGCAGCTTCGATTTCGGGACAGGGGGCCTGAACACTGAAGCTTTCTTT. Residues: CASSFDFGTGGLNTEAFF.